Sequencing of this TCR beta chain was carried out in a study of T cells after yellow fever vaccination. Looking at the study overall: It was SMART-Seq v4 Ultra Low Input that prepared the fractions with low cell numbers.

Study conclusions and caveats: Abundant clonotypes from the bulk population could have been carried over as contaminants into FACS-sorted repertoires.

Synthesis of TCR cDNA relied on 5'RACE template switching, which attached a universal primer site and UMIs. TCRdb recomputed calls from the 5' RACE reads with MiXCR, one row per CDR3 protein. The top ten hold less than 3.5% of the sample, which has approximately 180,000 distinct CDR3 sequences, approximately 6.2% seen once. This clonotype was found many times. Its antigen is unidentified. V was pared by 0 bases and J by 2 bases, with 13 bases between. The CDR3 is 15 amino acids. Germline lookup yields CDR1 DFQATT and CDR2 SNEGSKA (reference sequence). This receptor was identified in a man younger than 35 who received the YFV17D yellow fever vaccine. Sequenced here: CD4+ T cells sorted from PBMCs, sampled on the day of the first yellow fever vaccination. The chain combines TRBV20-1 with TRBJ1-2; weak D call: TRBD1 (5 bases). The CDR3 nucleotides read TGCAGTGCTAGAGATACGGGACGGACAAACTATGGCTACACCTTC. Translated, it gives CSARDTGRTNYGYTF.